These 8 T cell receptor beta chains originate from one sample sequenced in a study of shared clonotypes between healthy human individuals. The data were produced by immunoSEQ multiplex PCR, yet TCRdb's version contains in-frame clones alone and is incomplete. Of 2 million to 2.5 million clones in the sample, approximately 93% were seen once. Sequencing was carried out using naive CD4+ T cells from PBMCs. The subset here: CD45RA+ positively selected. The receptors shown here come from a man younger than 35 in good health. Some clones in this sample may be carry-over from other donors' samples.

This sequence joins TRBV29-1 and TRBJ1-1; no reliable D call. In germline, CDR1 is SQVTM, CDR2 ANQGSEA. The CDR3 runs to 10 residues. Trimming shortened V by 4 bases and J by 7 bases, and 7 bases separated the two germline ends. The CDR3 here is CSVAFSEAFF. DNA for the CDR3: TGCAGCGTTGCCTTTAGTGAAGCTTTCTTT.

This clone was detected once. The chain combines TRBV9 with TRBJ2-2, with 9 bases aligning to TRBD2. The V segment lost 0 bases and the J segment 5 bases; nucleotides outside the gene matches: 8. CDR3 length equals 17 residues. Germline assignment: CDR1 SGDLS and CDR2 YYNGEE. CDR3 bases: TGTGCCAGCAGCGTAGCAGCGGGAGGCTTGTTTACCGGGGAGCTGTTTTTT. Translation gives CASSVAAGGLFTGELFF.

The genes are TRBV7-9 and TRBJ2-2, with D uncertain. The V gene's germline CDR1 is SEHNR and CDR2 FQNEAQ (reference sequence). V was cut by 7 bases and J by 1 base, with 10 bases left in between. The CDR3 loop spans 14 amino acids. The CDR3 spells CASTPWLNTGELFF. In DNA form, the CDR3 reads TGTGCCAGCACCCCCTGGCTGAACACCGGGGAGCTGTTTTTT.

The chain uses TRBV7-6 and TRBJ1-2; D ambiguous. The CDR3 length is 17 residues. CDR1 SGHVS and CDR2 FNYEAQ come from the germline V gene. V was trimmed by 1 base and J by 4 bases, leaving 19 bases between them. The CDR3 loop reads CASSLEVRGYEAYGYTF. CDR3 bases: TGTGCCAGCAGCTTAGAGGTTCGCGGGTATGAAGCCTATGGCTACACCTTC.

To note about this clone: The same CDR3 can be traced to other DNA sequences in this sample. The chain has TRBV6-1 and TRBJ2-3, with 9 bases aligning to TRBD1. The CDR3 consists of 14 residues. The germline gives CDR1 MNHNS, CDR2 SASEGT. The J segment lost 3 bases and the V segment lost 5 bases, leaving 3 bases of the junction unmatched. CDR3 in DNA: TGTGCCAGCAGTCCCGGGACAGGGACAGATACGCAGTATTTT. Amino acid sequence: CASSPGTGTDTQYF.

This chain connects TRBV9 to TRBJ2-7; possible D gene TRBD1, 5 bases. The CDR3 has 13 amino acids. Trimming stripped 0 bases from V and 6 bases from J, with 10 bases between. Germline CDR1 SGDLS, CDR2 YYNGEE. CDR3 amino acids: CASSVDRIGEQYF. The CDR3 DNA is TGTGCCAGCAGCGTAGACAGGATAGGCGAGCAGTACTTC.

This clone appeared a few times. The V call is TRBV10-3, the J call TRBJ1-3, with D unresolved. Germline V gives CDR1 ENHRY, CDR2 SYGVKD. The V end was cut by 2 bases, the J end by 3 bases, with 2 bases between. There are 12 residues in the CDR3. CDR3 amino acids: CAISEIGNTIYF. The CDR3 nucleotides read TGTGCCATCAGTGAGATTGGAAACACCATATATTTT.

The rearrangement uses TRBV5-4 and TRBJ1-1; the D gene is possibly TRBD1 (6 bases). CDR1 and CDR2 (germline): SGHNT, YYREEE (reference sequence). CDR3 length: 15 amino acids. The ends were cut back, 3 bases at V and 4 bases at J, with 16 bases in the middle. The CDR3 loop is CASSSNREGGTEAFF. In DNA, the CDR3 is TGTGCCAGCAGCTCAAACAGGGAGGGAGGCACTGAAGCTTTCTTT.